The entry that follows covers one T cell receptor beta chain sequence. A 1 in 200,000 to 1 in 1 million T cell depth was the sequencing target. Profiled with immunoSEQ multiplex PCR; TCRdb holds only in-frame clones, not every one. Of about 25,000 clones listed, about two thirds were seen once; the top ten hold about 53%. The CDR3 covers 16 residues. Germline lookup yields CDR1 SQVTM and CDR2 ANQGSEA. Trimming shortened V by 2 bases and J by 6 bases, and 22 bases separated the two germline ends. This sample is drawn from a study of cytotoxic CD8 clonotypes in ibrutinib-treated CLL. Whole-study context: Response samples were obtained once patients had received a median around twelve months of treatment, range 6 to 36.

Sequencing used PBMCs, obtained at disease progression, from a patient treated with ibrutinib. The clonotype originates from a human donor with chronic lymphocytic leukemia. The genes are TRBV29-1 and TRBJ1-1; a possible D gene is TRBD1 (6 bases). The CDR3 DNA is TGCAGCGTTGAAAGGGGGGCAGGGAGCGTTCGGGCTGAAGCTTTCTTT. Its protein product is CSVERGAGSVRAEAFF.